This TCR beta chain was identified during a study of shared clonotypes between healthy human individuals. Notes on the study in general: An expected dependence of interdonor clonotype sharing on sequencing depth was noted.

Trimming cost V 6 bases and J 3 bases, with 5 bases left between them. The CDR3 spans 12 residues. Germline V gene lookup returns CDR1 SNHLY and CDR2 FYNNEI. For this clone: The antigen is undetermined.

Input per replicate PCR of unsorted PBMC was about 270 ng DNA, corresponding to around 30,000 T cell genomes. What was sequenced on ten immunoSEQ deep assay plates was unsorted PBMC DNA. Measured with immunoSEQ multiplex PCR; TCRdb has only the in-frame clones, and not every one. The table has about half a million clones, approximately 79% seen once. The study enrolled healthy HIV-negative adults without recent acute infections or vaccinations as donors. The rearrangement links TRBV2 to TRBJ2-2; D gene unclear. The source is a woman aged 40 to 50 in good health. Some clones in this sample may be carry-over from other donors' samples. Input material: PBMCs. The CDR3 DNA reads TGTGCCAGCAGCGGGTACACCGGGGAGCTGTTTTTT. This translates into CASSGYTGELFF. Based on the CDR3 plus reference TRBV2 and TRBJ2-2, the full variable domain is EPEVTQTPSHQVTQMGQEVILRCVPISNHLYFYWYRQILGQKVEFLVSFYNNEISEKSEIFDDQFSVERPDGSNFTLKIRSTKLEDSAMYFCASSGYTGELFFGEGSRLTVL.